This T cell receptor beta chain was retrieved from a study of T-cell reconstitution after alpha-beta-depleted transplantation in children (TCRdb year 2016). Regarding the research as a whole: Using TCR repertoire profiling, the study followed T-cell immune reconstitution in a quantitative way in children after TCRalphabeta/CD19-depleted allogeneic hematopoietic cell transplantation.

Library creation used PCR. The sample was run on an Illumina HiSeq 2500. TCR libraries were prepared with molecular barcoding, using unique molecular identifiers to normalize TCRbeta repertoire quantification. TCRdb redid the processing of the public reads, applying fastp at Q25 and MiXCR, and retained in-frame beta chains. Identical CDR3 proteins give one entry, which carries the most common genes and DNA. The sample table holds roughly 610,000 distinct CDR3 sequences, of which about 10% were seen once. The ten largest clonotypes hold about 4.2% of the sample. This clonotype appeared many times. Its antigen has not been determined. Per-base quality was not reported, and no clone a single base away is much larger than it. The CDR3 spans 13 residues, from the cysteine through the phenylalanine. Left in the record is the CDR3 DNA by itself, 39 bases read in frame from the first base. Between the V and J ends, shortened by 2 bases and 4 bases respectively, the junction contains 10 bases. As encoded in the germline V gene, CDR1 is SGHRS while CDR2 is YFSETQ.

Sequencing was performed on PBMCs from the stem cell graft donor, taken from the stem cell graft. This TCR came from a human donor who donated a stem cell graft to a child with acute myeloid leukemia. The rearranged chain carries TRBV5-1 and TRBJ2-7; the D gene identity is not certain. The DNA is as follows: TGCGCCAGCAGCTTTGGCGGAAGTTACGAGCAGTACTTC. It codes for CASSFGGSYEQYF.